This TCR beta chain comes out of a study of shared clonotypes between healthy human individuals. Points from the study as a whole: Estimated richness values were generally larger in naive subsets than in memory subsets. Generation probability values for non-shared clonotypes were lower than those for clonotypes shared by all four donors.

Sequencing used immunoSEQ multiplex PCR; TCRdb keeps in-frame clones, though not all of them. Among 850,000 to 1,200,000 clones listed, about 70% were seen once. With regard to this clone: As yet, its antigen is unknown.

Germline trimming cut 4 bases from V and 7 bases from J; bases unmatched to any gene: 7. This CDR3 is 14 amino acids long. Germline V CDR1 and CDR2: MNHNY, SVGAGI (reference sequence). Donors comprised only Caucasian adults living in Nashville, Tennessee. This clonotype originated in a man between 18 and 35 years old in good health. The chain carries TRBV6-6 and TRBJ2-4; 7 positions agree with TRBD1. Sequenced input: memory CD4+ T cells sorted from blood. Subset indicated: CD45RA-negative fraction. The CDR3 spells CASSLAGGENIQYF. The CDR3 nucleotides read TGTGCCAGCAGTTTGGCAGGGGGAGAGAACATTCAGTACTTC.